The T cell receptor (beta chain) described here comes from a study of cytomegalovirus exposure and HLA in healthy donors. Study-level findings and limits: According to reports, the classifier identified cytomegalovirus status with high specificity and sensitivity.

Details on this clone: As yet, its antigen is unknown.

Primers for the PCR totalled 60 Vbeta and 13 Jbeta. Measured with immunoSEQ multiplex PCR; TCRdb has only the in-frame clones, and not every one. The sample has about 140,000 clones, more than 70% seen once. Germline V lookup: CDR1 SGHRS, CDR2 YFSETQ. With 5 bases clipped from V and 3 bases from J, the junction kept 5 bases outside the gene matches. The CDR3 runs to 14 residues. Donors consisted of healthy bone marrow donors. The sequence was collected from a man aged 18 to 29 in good health and CMV-seropositive. Sequencing was performed on PBMCs. The chain couples TRBV5-1 to TRBJ2-1; 7 bases line up with TRBD1. The CDR3 loop is CASRIGQDYNEQFF. In DNA form, the CDR3 reads TGCGCCAGCAGAATCGGACAGGACTACAATGAGCAGTTCTTC.